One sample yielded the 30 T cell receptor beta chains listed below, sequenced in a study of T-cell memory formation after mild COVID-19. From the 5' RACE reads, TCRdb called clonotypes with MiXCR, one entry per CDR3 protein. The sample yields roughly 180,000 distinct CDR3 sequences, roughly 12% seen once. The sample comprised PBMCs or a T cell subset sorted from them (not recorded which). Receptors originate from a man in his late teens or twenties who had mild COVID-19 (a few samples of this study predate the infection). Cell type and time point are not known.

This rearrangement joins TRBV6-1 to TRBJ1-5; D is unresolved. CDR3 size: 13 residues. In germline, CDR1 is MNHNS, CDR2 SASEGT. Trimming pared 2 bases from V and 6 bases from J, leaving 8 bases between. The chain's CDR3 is CASSEILSQPQHF. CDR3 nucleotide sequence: TGTGCCAGCAGTGAAATATTAAGTCAGCCCCAGCATTTT.

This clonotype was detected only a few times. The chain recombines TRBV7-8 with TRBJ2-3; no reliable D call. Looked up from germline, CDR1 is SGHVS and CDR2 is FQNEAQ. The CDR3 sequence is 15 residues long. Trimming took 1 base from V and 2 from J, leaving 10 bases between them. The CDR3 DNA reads TGTGCCAGCAGCTTAGACAGAAGACCCACAGATACGCAGTATTTT. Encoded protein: CASSLDRRPTDTQYF.

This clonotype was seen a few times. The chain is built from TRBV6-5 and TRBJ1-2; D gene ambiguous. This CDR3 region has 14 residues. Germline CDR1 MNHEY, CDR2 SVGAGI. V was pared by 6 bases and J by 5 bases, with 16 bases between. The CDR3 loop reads CASSMVLDGYGYTF. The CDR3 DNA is TGTGCCAGCAGCATGGTATTAGACGGATATGGCTACACCTTC.

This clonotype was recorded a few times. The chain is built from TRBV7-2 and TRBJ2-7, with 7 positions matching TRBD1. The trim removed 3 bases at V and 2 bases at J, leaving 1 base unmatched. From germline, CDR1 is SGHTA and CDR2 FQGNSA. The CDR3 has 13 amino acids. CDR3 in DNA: TGTGCCAGCAGCTTCGGACAGGCCTACGAGCAGTACGTC. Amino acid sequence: CASSFGQAYEQYV.

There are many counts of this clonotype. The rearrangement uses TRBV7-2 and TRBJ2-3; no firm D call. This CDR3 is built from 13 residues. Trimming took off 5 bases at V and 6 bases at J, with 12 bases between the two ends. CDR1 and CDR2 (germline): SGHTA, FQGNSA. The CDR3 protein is CASSPYPLDTQYF. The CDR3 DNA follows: TGTGCCAGCAGCCCCTACCCCCTGGATACGCAGTATTTT.

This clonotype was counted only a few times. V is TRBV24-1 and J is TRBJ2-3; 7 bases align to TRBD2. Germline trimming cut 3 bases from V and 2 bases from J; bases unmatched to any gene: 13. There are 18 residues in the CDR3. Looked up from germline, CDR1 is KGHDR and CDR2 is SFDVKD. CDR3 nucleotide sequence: TGTGCCACCAGTGATCCTCGGGCCAGGGAGGGACTCACAGATACGCAGTATTTT. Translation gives CATSDPRAREGLTDTQYF.

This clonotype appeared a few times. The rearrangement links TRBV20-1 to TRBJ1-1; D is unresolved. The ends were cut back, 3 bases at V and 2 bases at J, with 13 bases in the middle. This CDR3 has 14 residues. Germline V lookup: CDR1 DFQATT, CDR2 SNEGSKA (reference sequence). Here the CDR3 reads CSARNRLINTEAFF. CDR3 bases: TGCAGTGCTAGGAATCGGCTGATTAACACTGAAGCTTTCTTT.

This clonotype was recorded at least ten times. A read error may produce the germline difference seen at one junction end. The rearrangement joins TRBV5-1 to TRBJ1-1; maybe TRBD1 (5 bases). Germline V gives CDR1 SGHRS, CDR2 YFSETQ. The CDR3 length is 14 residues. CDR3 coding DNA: TGTGCCAGCAGCTTGGCCGGGGCGAACACTGAAGCTTTCTTT. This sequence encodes CASSLAGANTEAFF.

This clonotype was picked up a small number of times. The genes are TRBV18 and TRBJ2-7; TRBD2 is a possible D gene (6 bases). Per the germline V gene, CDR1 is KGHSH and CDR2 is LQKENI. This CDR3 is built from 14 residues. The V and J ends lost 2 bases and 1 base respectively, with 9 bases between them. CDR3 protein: CASSPGGLSYEQYV. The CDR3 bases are TGTGCCAGCTCACCAGGGGGGTTATCCTACGAGCAGTACGTC.

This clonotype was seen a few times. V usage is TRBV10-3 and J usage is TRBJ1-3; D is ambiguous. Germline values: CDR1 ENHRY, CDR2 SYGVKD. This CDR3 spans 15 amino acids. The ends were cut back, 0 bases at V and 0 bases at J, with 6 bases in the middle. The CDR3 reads CAISESQASGNTIYF. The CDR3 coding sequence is TGTGCCATCAGTGAGTCTCAAGCCTCTGGAAACACCATATATTTT.

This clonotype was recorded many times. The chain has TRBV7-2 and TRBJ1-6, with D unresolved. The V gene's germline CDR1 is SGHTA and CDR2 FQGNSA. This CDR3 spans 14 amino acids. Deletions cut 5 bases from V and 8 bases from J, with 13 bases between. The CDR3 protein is CASSLTQRDSPLHF. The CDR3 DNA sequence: TGTGCCAGCAGCCTGACTCAGCGGGATTCACCCCTCCACTTT.

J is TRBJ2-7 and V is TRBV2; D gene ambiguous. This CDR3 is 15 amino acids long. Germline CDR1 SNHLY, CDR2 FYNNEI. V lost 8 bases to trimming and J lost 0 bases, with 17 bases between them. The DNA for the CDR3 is TGTGCCAGCGGGTACCCGGGCCCTCCCTCCTACGAGCAGTACGTC. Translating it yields CASGYPGPPSYEQYV.

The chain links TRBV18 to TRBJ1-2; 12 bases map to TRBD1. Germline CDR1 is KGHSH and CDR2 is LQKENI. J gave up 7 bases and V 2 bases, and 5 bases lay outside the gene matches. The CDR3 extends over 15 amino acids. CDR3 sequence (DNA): TGTGCCAGCTCACCATCCGGGACAGGGGGCTTTGGCTACACCTTC. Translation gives CASSPSGTGGFGYTF.

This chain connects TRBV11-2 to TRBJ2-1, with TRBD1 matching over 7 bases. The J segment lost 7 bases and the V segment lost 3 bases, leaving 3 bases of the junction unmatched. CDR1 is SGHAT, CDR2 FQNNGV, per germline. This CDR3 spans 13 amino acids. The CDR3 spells CASSLGQRNEQFF. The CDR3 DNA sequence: TGTGCCAGCAGCTTGGGACAGAGAAATGAGCAGTTCTTC.

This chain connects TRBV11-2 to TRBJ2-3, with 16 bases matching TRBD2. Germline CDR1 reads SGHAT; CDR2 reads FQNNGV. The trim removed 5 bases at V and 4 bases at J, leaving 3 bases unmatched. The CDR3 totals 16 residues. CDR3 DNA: TGTGCCAGCAGCCGCGGGACTAGCGGGGGGGCAGATACGCAGTATTTT. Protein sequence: CASSRGTSGGADTQYF. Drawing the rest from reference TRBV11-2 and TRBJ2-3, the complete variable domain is EAGVAQSPRYKIIEKRQSVAFWCNPISGHATLYWYQQILGQGPKLLIQFQNNGVVDDSQLPKDRFSAERLKGVDSTLKIQPAKLEDSAVYLCASSRGTSGGADTQYFGPGTRLTVL.

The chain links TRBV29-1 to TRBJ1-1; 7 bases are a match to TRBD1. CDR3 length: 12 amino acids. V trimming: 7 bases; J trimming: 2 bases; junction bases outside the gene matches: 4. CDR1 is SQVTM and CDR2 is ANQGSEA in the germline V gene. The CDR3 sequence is CSGRTGNTEAFF. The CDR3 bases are TGCAGCGGAAGGACAGGCAACACTGAAGCTTTCTTT.

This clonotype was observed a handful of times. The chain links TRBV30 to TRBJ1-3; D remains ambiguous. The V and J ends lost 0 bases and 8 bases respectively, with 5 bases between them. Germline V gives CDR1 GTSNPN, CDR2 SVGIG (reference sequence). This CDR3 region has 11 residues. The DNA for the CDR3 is TGTGCCTGGAGTGTTATAGACACCATATATTTT. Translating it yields CAWSVIDTIYF.

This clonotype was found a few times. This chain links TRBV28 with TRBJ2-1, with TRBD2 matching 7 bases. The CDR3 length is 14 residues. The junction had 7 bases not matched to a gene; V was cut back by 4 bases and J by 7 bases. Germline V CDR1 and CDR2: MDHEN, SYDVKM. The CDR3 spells CASSSRTSLNEQFF. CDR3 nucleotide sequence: TGTGCCAGCAGTTCCAGGACTAGTCTAAATGAGCAGTTCTTC.

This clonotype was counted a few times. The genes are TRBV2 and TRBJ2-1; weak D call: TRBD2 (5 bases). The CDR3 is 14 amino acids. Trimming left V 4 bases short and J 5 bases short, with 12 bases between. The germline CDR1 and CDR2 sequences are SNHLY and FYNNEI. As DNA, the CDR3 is TGTGCCAGCAGTGGGAGAGCGGCAGACAATGAGCAGTTCTTC. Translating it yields CASSGRAADNEQFF. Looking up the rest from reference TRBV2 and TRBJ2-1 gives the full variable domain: EPEVTQTPSHQVTQMGQEVILRCVPISNHLYFYWYRQILGQKVEFLVSFYNNEISEKSEIFDDQFSVERPDGSNFTLKIRSTKLEDSAMYFCASSGRAADNEQFFGPGTRLTVL.

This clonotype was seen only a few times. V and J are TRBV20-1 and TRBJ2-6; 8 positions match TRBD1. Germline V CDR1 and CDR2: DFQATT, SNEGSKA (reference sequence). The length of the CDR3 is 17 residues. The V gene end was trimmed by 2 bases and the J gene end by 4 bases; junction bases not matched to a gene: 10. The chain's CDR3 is CSARPTDRVSGANVLTF. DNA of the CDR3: TGCAGTGCTAGACCGACGGACAGGGTTTCCGGGGCCAACGTCCTGACTTTC.

The CDR3 bases are TGCGCCAGCAGCCCGCAACGCCTTCCGTACTATGGCTACACCTTC. Amino acid sequence: CASSPQRLPYYGYTF. The genes are TRBV4-3 and TRBJ1-2; no clear D. This CDR3 spans 15 amino acids. V lost 4 bases, J lost 3 bases, and 15 bases lay in between. Germline-derived CDR1 and CDR2 are LGHNA and YSLEER.

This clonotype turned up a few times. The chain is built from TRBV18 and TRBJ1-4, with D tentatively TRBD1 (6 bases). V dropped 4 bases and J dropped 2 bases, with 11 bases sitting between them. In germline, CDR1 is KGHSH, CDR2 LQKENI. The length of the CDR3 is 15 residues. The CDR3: CASSRNRATNEKLFF. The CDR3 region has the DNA TGTGCCAGCTCACGCAACAGGGCGACTAATGAAAAACTGTTTTTT. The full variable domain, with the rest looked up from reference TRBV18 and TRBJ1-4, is NAGVMQNPRHLVRRRGQEARLRCSPMKGHSHVYWYRQLPEEGLKFMVYLQKENIIDESGMPKERFSAEFPKEGPSILRIQQVVRGDSAAYFCASSRNRATNEKLFFGSGTQLSVL.

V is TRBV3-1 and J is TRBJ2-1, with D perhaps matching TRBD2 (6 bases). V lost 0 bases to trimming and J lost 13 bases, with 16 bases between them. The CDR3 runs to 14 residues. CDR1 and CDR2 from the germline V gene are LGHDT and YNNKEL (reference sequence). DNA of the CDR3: TGTGCCAGCAGCCAAGATGTGGGAGGCCGCGCCCAGTTCTTC. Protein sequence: CASSQDVGGRAQFF.

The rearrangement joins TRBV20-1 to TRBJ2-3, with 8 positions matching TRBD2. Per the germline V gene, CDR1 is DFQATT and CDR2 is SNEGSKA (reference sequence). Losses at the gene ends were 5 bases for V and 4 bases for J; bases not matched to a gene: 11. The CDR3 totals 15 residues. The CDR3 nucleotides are TGCAGTGCTCTCAATGCGGGGGGTTTTGCAGATACGCAGTATTTT. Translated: CSALNAGGFADTQYF.

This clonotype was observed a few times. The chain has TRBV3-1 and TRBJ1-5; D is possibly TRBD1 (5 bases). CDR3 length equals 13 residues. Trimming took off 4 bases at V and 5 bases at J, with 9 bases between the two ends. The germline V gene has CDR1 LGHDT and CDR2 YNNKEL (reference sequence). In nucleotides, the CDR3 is TGTGCCAGCAGCCCCTCCAGGGATCAGCCCCAGCATTTT. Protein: CASSPSRDQPQHF.

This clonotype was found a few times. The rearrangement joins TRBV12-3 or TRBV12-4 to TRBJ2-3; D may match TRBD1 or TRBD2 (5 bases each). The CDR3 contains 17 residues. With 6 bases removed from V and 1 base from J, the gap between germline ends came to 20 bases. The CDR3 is CASSDRDRFQGTDTQYF. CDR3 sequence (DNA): TGTGCCAGCAGCGACCGGGACCGGTTCCAGGGCACAGATACGCAGTATTTT.

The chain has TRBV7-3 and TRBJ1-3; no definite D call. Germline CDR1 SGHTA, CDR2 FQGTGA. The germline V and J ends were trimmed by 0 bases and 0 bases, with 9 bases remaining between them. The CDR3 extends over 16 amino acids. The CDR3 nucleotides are TGTGCCAGCAGCTTAACGGCGGGCCTCTCTGGAAACACCATATATTTT. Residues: CASSLTAGLSGNTIYF.

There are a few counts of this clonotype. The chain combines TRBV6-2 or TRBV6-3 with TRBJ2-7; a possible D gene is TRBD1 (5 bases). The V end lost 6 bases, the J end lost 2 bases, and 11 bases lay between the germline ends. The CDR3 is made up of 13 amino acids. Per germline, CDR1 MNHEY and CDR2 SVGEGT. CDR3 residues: CASRQTGAYEQYV. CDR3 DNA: TGTGCCAGCAGACAAACAGGTGCCTACGAGCAGTACGTC.

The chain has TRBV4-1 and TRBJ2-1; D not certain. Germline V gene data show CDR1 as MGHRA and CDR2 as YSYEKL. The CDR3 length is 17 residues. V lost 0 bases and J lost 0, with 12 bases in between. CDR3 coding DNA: TGCGCCAGCAGCCAAGACCCGGGCAGTAGCTCCTACAATGAGCAGTTCTTC. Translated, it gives CASSQDPGSSSYNEQFF.

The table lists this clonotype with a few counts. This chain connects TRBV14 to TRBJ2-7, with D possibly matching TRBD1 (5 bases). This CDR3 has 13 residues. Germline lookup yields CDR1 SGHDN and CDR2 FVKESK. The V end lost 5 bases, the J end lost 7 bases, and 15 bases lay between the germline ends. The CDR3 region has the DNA TGTGCCAGCAGCAAAGGGGCGGTTCTGGAGCAGTACGTC. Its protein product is CASSKGAVLEQYV.